This section outlines one T cell receptor (beta chain) sequence together with its context. The antigen is unknown. The data are from a study of PD-1 blockade in classical Hodgkin lymphoma. This CDR3 region has 13 residues. From germline, CDR1 is SGHKS and CDR2 YYEKEE (reference sequence). The V and J ends lost 4 bases and 4 bases respectively, with 9 bases between them. Following autologous stem cell transplantation, relapse occurred in every patient, and exposure to brentuximab vedotin varied. Responses achieved at best were complete response, partial response or progressive disease. General study findings and limits: After ASCT, patients who started nivolumab under 1 year later were excluded. The baseline diversity of complete responders showed similarity to that of newly diagnosed patients. The repertoire differences lack a defined cause, possibly disease activity or prior therapy.

Some clones are missing from TCRdb's copy, which holds only in-frame ones; the method was immunoSEQ multiplex PCR. Of more than 10,000 clones in the sample, less than 90% were seen once. This rearrangement joins TRBV5-5 to TRBJ2-1, with a possible D match to TRBD1 (5 bases). The material was peripheral blood mononuclear cells (PBMCs), obtained at baseline. The sequence was obtained from a human donor with classical Hodgkin lymphoma. DNA for the CDR3: TGTGCCAGCAGCCCCCGACAGTACAATGAGCAGTTCTTC. Protein sequence: CASSPRQYNEQFF.